The 20 T cell receptor beta chains given below trace back to one sample, sequenced in a study of OX40 agonist ivuxolimab in advanced cancers. Using immunoSEQ multiplex PCR, the repertoire was profiled, and TCRdb retains in-frame clones only, with some absent. Of under 65,000 clones in the sample, 80% to 90% were seen once. The input for sequencing was CD4+ or CD8+ T cells sorted from blood, taken in a trial of the OX40 agonist ivuxolimab. These receptors all stem from an adult with an advanced solid tumor such as melanoma, head and neck, liver or kidney cancer.

The CDR3 bases are TGTGCCAGCAGCCCTACTGAACCGGGACTAGTCTACGAGCAGTACTTC. Its translation is CASSPTEPGLVYEQYF. This chain uses TRBV28 with TRBJ2-7; 8 nucleotides align to TRBD2. Germline V CDR1 and CDR2: MDHEN, SYDVKM. CDR3 length: 16 residues. V trimming: 6 bases; J trimming: 3 bases; junction bases outside the gene matches: 13.

This clone occurred a few times. Additional DNA sequences in this sample encode the identical CDR3. The chain recombines TRBV7-9 with TRBJ2-2; D perhaps matches TRBD1 (5 bases). The V and J ends lost 5 bases and 6 bases respectively, with 7 bases between them. In germline, CDR1 is SEHNR, CDR2 FQNEAQ (reference sequence). The CDR3 is 12 residues long. Written as DNA, the CDR3 is TGTGCCAGCAGCCTAGGGGCCGGGGAGCTGTTTTTT. Amino acids: CASSLGAGELFF.

The rearrangement uses TRBV7-9 and TRBJ2-3; TRBD2 matches at 10 bases. The CDR3 loop spans 16 amino acids. Germline lookup yields CDR1 SEHNR and CDR2 FQNEAQ (reference sequence). The junction had 6 bases not matched to a gene; V was cut back by 4 bases and J by 2 bases. CDR3 DNA sequence: TGTGCCAGCAGCTCGGCGACTAGCGGGTACACAGATACGCAGTATTTT. Encoded protein: CASSSATSGYTDTQYF.

The chain has TRBV7-8 and TRBJ2-7; D perhaps matches TRBD2 (7 bases). V lost 1 base and J lost 2, with 15 bases in between. The length of the CDR3 is 16 residues. Germline loops: CDR1 SGHVS, CDR2 FQNEAQ. CDR3 residues: CASSLELGGPAYEQYV. The CDR3 region has the DNA TGTGCCAGCAGCTTAGAGCTCGGGGGGCCCGCCTACGAGCAGTACGTC.

This chain connects TRBV7-6 to TRBJ2-1; D is unresolved. Trimming took 0 bases from V and 4 from J, leaving 10 bases between them. This CDR3 has 15 residues. CDR1 is SGHVS and CDR2 is FNYEAQ in the germline V gene. The CDR3 here is CASSLADPVYNEQFF. As DNA, the CDR3 is TGTGCCAGCAGCTTAGCGGATCCAGTTTACAATGAGCAGTTCTTC.

Of note for this clone: The germline gene is not matched at one end of the junction; a read error may be the cause. The chain employs TRBV19 and TRBJ1-1, with D maybe TRBD1 (5 bases). In germline, CDR1 is LNHDA, CDR2 SQIVND (reference sequence). The CDR3 contains 14 residues. CDR3 sequence (DNA): TGTGCCAGTAGCATAGTAAGGATAGGGGCTGAAGCTTTCTTT. Its translation is CASSIVRIGAEAFF.

This clone was counted only a few times. A read error may be the cause here, since a much bigger clone is one base away. The same CDR3 arises from other DNA sequences in this sample as well. The chain has TRBV7-2 and TRBJ1-1; no clear D gene. In germline, CDR1 is SGHTA, CDR2 FQGNSA. V lost 1 base to trimming and J lost 1 base, with 7 bases between them. The CDR3 is 14 residues long. DNA for the CDR3: TGTGCCAGCAGCTTAGGGGGATGGAACACTGAAGCTTTCTTT. Its protein is CASSLGGWNTEAFF.

The chain uses TRBV5-4 and TRBJ1-1; D might be TRBD1 (5 bases). Per germline, CDR1 SGHNT and CDR2 YYREEE (reference sequence). Deletions cut 4 bases from V and 6 bases from J, with 10 bases between. This CDR3 region has 12 residues. CDR3 in DNA: TGTGCCAGCAGCATTGGGACGGCTGAAGCTTTCTTT. It translates to CASSIGTAEAFF.

The chain uses TRBV28 and TRBJ2-3; D might be TRBD1 or TRBD2, each matching 5 bases. V was trimmed by 3 bases and J by 4 bases, leaving 11 bases between them. The germline V gene has CDR1 MDHEN and CDR2 SYDVKM. This CDR3 has 14 amino acids. CDR3 in DNA: TGTGCCAGCAGTTTTAGGGACGGGGCAGATACGCAGTATTTT. This encodes CASSFRDGADTQYF.

The genes are TRBV6-5 and TRBJ1-2; TRBD1 agrees at 9 bases. The CDR3 extends over 15 amino acids. V gave up 4 bases and J gave up 6 bases; unmatched junction bases: 9. The V gene's germline CDR1 is MNHEY and CDR2 SVGAGI. In DNA, the CDR3 is TGTGCCAGCAGTTCCCGACAGGGGGACGACGATGGCTACACCTTC. Its translation is CASSSRQGDDDGYTF.

The V and J genes are TRBV27 and TRBJ2-5, with TRBD2 identical over 11 bases. Germline-derived CDR1 and CDR2 are MNHEY and SMNVEV (reference sequence). This CDR3 has 15 amino acids. V dropped 5 bases and J dropped 1; count of bases not matched to a gene: 3. CDR3 residues: CASSPSGRTQETQYF. For the CDR3, the DNA is TGTGCCAGCAGTCCTAGCGGGAGGACCCAAGAGACCCAGTACTTC.

V and J are TRBV7-9 and TRBJ1-2; D is unclear. V was trimmed by 5 bases and J by 3 bases, leaving 16 bases between them. The CDR3 loop spans 15 amino acids. CDR1 SEHNR and CDR2 FQNEAQ come from the germline V gene (reference sequence). CDR3 bases: TGTGCCAGCAGCACCACCCCAGAGGAGGACTATGGCTACACCTTC. Amino acid sequence: CASSTTPEEDYGYTF. Filled out from reference TRBV7-9 and TRBJ1-2, the complete variable domain reads DTGVSQNPRHKITKRGQNVTFRCDPISEHNRLYWYRQTLGQGPEFLTYFQNEAQLEKSRLLSDRFSAERPKGSFSTLEIQRTEQGDSAMYLCASSTTPEEDYGYTFGSGTRLTVV.

This sequence joins TRBV27 and TRBJ2-1; the match to TRBD2 covers 13 bases. Germline CDR1 reads MNHEY; CDR2 reads SMNVEV (reference sequence). There are 15 residues in the CDR3. The trim removed 4 bases at V and 7 bases at J, leaving 4 bases unmatched. For the CDR3, the DNA is TGTGCCAGCAGTTCCGGGACTAGCGGGACTAATGAGCAGTTCTTC. Translating gives CASSSGTSGTNEQFF.

The rearrangement uses TRBV2 and TRBJ2-7; D is perhaps TRBD1 (6 bases). The V and J ends lost 7 bases and 3 bases respectively, with 19 bases between them. Germline V CDR1 and CDR2: SNHLY, FYNNEI. This CDR3 has 15 amino acids. In DNA form, the CDR3 reads TGTGCCAGCACCGAGGGGGTGTCAGGGCGCTACGAGCAGTACTTC. It specifies CASTEGVSGRYEQYF.

The chain is built from TRBV18 and TRBJ2-3; D is tentatively TRBD1 or TRBD2 (5 bases each). V was clipped by 4 bases and J by 0 bases, with 14 bases between them. The CDR3 runs to 16 residues. CDR1 and CDR2 (germline): KGHSH, LQKENI. The CDR3 nucleotides are TGTGCCAGCTCACTTTCCCCCGGGGACAGCACAGATACGCAGTATTTT. This codes for CASSLSPGDSTDTQYF.

V is TRBV19 and J is TRBJ1-5; 7 bases align to TRBD1. Germline assignment: CDR1 LNHDA and CDR2 SQIVND (reference sequence). This CDR3 has 14 amino acids. Trimming removed 7 bases from V and 6 bases from J; junction bases left unmatched: 9. The CDR3 bases are TGTGCCAGTAAAGGAGAGGGGGCTAGTCAGCCCCAGCATTTT. The encoded protein is CASKGEGASQPQHF.

The chain combines TRBV9 with TRBJ2-1; 8 bases line up with TRBD2. The CDR3 is made up of 18 amino acids. J was trimmed by 4 bases and V by 1 base; bases with no gene match: 13. Per germline, CDR1 SGDLS and CDR2 YYNGEE. This CDR3 is CASSVSGRGGFLYNEQFF. DNA for the CDR3: TGTGCCAGCAGCGTATCCGGGAGGGGAGGGTTCCTATACAATGAGCAGTTCTTC.

The rearrangement links TRBV7-3 to TRBJ2-2; D is ambiguous. Germline assignment: CDR1 SGHTA and CDR2 FQGTGA. The CDR3 is 15 amino acids. Trimming left V 1 base short and J 2 bases short, with 8 bases between. Here the CDR3 DNA reads TGTGCCAGCAGCTTAATAGGCGGAAACACCGGGGAGCTGTTTTTT. Translation gives CASSLIGGNTGELFF.

This chain connects TRBV27 to TRBJ1-1; D possibly corresponds to TRBD1 (5 bases). CDR3 length: 13 residues. The germline V and J ends were trimmed by 10 bases and 4 bases, with 16 bases remaining between them. Germline values: CDR1 MNHEY, CDR2 SMNVEV (reference sequence). In DNA, the CDR3 is TGTGCCACGGGGGTCTTTCCGGGCACTGAAGCTTTCTTT. Translated: CATGVFPGTEAFF.

The chain recombines TRBV7-9 with TRBJ1-3; D might be TRBD1 (5 bases). The CDR3 runs 16 residues. Trimming stripped 8 bases from V and 0 bases from J, with 17 bases between. Per the germline V gene, CDR1 is SEHNR and CDR2 is FQNEAQ (reference sequence). The CDR3 loop is CASRQQPTRSGNTIYF. The CDR3 region has the DNA TGTGCCAGCCGACAGCAACCGACCCGCTCTGGAAACACCATATATTTT.